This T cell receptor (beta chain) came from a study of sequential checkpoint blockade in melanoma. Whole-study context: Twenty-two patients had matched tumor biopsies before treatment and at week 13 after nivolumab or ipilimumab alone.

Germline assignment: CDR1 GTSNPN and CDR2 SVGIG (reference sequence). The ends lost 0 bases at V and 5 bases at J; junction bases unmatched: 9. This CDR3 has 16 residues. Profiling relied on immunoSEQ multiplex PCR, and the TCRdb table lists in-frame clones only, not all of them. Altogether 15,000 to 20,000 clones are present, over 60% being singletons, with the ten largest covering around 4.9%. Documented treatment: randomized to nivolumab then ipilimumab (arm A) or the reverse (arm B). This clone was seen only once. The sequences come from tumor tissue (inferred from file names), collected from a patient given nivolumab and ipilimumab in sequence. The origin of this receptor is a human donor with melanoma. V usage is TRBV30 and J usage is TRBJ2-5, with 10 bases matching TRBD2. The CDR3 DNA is TGTGCCTGGAGTGTACCCCAGCGGGAGGGCTGGGAGACCCAGTACTTC. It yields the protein CAWSVPQREGWETQYF.